Sequencing of this T cell receptor beta chain was carried out in a study of T cells in localized non-small cell lung cancer. Notes on the study in general: A median of around 60 of the top 100 tumor clones appeared in adjacent lung, which was paired and uninvolved. Longer overall survival accompanied higher blood T cell density.

There are 15 residues in the CDR3. V lost 3 bases and J lost 0, with 11 bases in between. In germline, CDR1 is KGHSH, CDR2 LQKENI. This table comes from immunoSEQ multiplex PCR, and its TCRdb copy is limited to in-frame clones, with some not included. The sample includes around 140,000 clones, 70% to 90% of them seen just once. As regards this clone: Its antigen remains unknown.

The receptor's source is a female donor older than 55 with stage I lung adenocarcinoma. The specimen was peripheral blood, collected before any cancer treatment. The chain is built from TRBV18 and TRBJ1-1, with D unclear. The CDR3 nucleotides read TGTGCCAGCTCACCGATGGATGGTATGAACACTGAAGCTTTCTTT. Translating it yields CASSPMDGMNTEAFF.